The source of this TCR beta chain is a study of tissue T cells after allogeneic stem cell transplantation. Time point specified: mouse harvest day 14 after allogeneic transplant. The graft held 10^6 splenic CD5+ T cells and 10^7 T-cell-depleted bone marrow cells. Mice had MHC-mismatched B6 into BALB/c GVHD, sampled day 7 or 14. Generated by immunoSEQ multiplex PCR, the TCRdb table keeps only in-frame clones and is missing some. The data contain thousands of clones, 47% of them singletons. Judged by abundance, this clone is large. Its antigen is still unknown. Each gene name is a mouse one. The read ends 1 residue shy of where the CDR3 ends; the end is completed using the germline J gene. Study findings and constraints: Across patients, clones rarely overlapped, yet motif clusters were shared tissue-specifically. Tissue-detected TCR repertoire was only partly captured by blood and spleen T cells.

V was trimmed by 6 bases and J by 2 bases, leaving 7 bases between them. The CDR3 sequence is 12 residues long. Germline-derived CDR1 and CDR2 are KGHPV and FQNQEV (reference sequence). This clonotype originated in a female BALB/c mouse given C57BL/6 T cells with graft-versus-host disease after an allogeneic hematopoietic cell transplant. Sequenced sample: gut tissue. The chain uses TRBV26 and TRBJ1-2; D is ambiguous. The covered CDR3 bases are TGTGCCAGCAGCCCTGTTAACTCCGACTACACC. This gives the protein CASSPVNSDYT. Given in full, the CDR3 is CASSPVNSDYTF.